This is a list of T cell receptor beta chains from one sample in a study of T cells expressing NK-cell markers. With the 5' RACE reads reprocessed, TCRdb shows one record per CDR3 protein and no DNA. Its table records about 460,000 distinct CDR3 sequences. The specimen sequenced was blood T cells: a sorted CD56 or NKG2C T cell subset, CD4+ or CD8+ T cells, or bulk PBMC T cells (not recorded which). Receptors were obtained from a woman aged 45-65 years in good health. CDR3s include the opening cysteine and the closing phenylalanine or tryptophan. The order of the fields is J gene, V gene, CDR3 protein.

J: TRBJ2-2; V: TRBV27; CDR3: CASRTGTGGGGELFF
J: TRBJ2-7; V: TRBV25-1; CDR3: CASSEPGVGPYEQYF
J: TRBJ2-7; V: TRBV7-8; CDR3: CASSARAGTSTYEQYF
J: TRBJ1-3; V: TRBV5-1; CDR3: CASSPGYARGNTIYF
J: TRBJ2-1; V: TRBV5-1; CDR3: CASSFGLAGSNEQFF
J: TRBJ2-1; V: TRBV23-1; CDR3: CASSRLWGYNEQFF
J: TRBJ2-7; V: TRBV2; CDR3: CASSPILAGGTEQYF
J: TRBJ2-4; V: TRBV12-3/TRBV12-4; CDR3: CASSFAGQGASSIQYF
J: TRBJ1-2; V: TRBV7-3; CDR3: CASGAGGDNNYGYTF
J: TRBJ2-2; V: TRBV6-1; CDR3: CASSEAWFGELFF
J: TRBJ2-3; V: TRBV20-1; CDR3: CSARDAAGQSTDTQYF
J: TRBJ1-4; V: TRBV6-5; CDR3: CASSKDAEKLFF
J: TRBJ2-1; V: TRBV6-5; CDR3: CASSVDLAGVDEQFF
J: TRBJ2-1; V: TRBV10-3; CDR3: CAISAHPKTSLDEQFF
J: TRBJ2-5; V: TRBV5-1; CDR3: CASRIGGEKTQYF
J: TRBJ2-4; V: TRBV5-6; CDR3: CASSLYGWQNIQYF
J: TRBJ1-6; V: TRBV7-2; CDR3: CASSLGRQGVHSPLHF
J: TRBJ1-1; V: TRBV20-1; CDR3: CSARTDRGRIEAFF
J: TRBJ2-1; V: TRBV5-6; CDR3: CASSLEGLSLRWFF
J: TRBJ2-3; V: TRBV5-5; CDR3: CASSLARPTDTQYF
J: TRBJ2-3; V: TRBV6-1; CDR3: CASSEGMGGPKDTQYF
J: TRBJ2-1; V: TRBV4-1; CDR3: CASRAGTPEQFF
J: TRBJ2-3; V: TRBV12-3/TRBV12-4; CDR3: CASSQYPLAGGSDTQYF
J: TRBJ2-1; V: TRBV6-1; CDR3: CASSGQGTINEQFF
J: TRBJ2-3; V: TRBV28; CDR3: CASSLWEGKEVLDTQYF
J: TRBJ2-1; V: TRBV12-5; CDR3: CASGFSTRVGSLDEQFF
J: TRBJ2-2; V: TRBV4-2; CDR3: CASSPYKTSGSTGELFF
J: TRBJ2-1; V: TRBV5-1; CDR3: CASSLDTGESYNEQFF
J: TRBJ2-2; V: TRBV6-1; CDR3: CASSEVQTSGSRPGELFF
J: TRBJ2-3; V: TRBV6-1; CDR3: CASSALAGGPADTQYF
J: TRBJ2-1; V: TRBV10-3; CDR3: CAIKGESNEQFF
J: TRBJ2-2; V: TRBV3-1; CDR3: CASSQLGPRGELFF
J: TRBJ2-5; V: TRBV20-1; CDR3: CSVLSGKEETQYF
J: TRBJ1-2; V: TRBV5-1; CDR3: CASSTGNYADYGYTF
J: TRBJ1-1; V: TRBV28; CDR3: CASKPLSGLNTEAFF
J: TRBJ2-1; V: TRBV30; CDR3: CALRGADYNEQFF
J: TRBJ1-4; V: TRBV27; CDR3: CASQQQGTEKLFF
J: TRBJ2-3; V: TRBV25-1; CDR3: CASSARGADTQYF
J: TRBJ1-3; V: TRBV7-6; CDR3: CASSLGDSGNTIYF
J: TRBJ2-1; V: TRBV29-1; CDR3: CSVEATSKSQFF
J: TRBJ1-3; V: TRBV7-9; CDR3: CATRRGENSGNTIYF